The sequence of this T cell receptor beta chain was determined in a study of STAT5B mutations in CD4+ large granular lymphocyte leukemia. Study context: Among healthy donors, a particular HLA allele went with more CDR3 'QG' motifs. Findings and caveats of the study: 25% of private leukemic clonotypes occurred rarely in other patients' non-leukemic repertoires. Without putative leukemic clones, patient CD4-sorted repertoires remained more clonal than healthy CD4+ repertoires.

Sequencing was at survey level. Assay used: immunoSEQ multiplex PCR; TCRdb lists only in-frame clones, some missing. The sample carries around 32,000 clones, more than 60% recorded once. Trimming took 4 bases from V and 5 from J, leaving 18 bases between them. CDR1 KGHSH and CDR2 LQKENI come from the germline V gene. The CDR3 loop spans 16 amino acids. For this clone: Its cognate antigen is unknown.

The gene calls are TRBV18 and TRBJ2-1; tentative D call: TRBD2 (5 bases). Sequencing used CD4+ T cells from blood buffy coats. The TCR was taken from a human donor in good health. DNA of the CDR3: TGTGCCAGCTCACTAAACAGCGGTCTAAGCCACAATGAGCAGTTCTTC. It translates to CASSLNSGLSHNEQFF. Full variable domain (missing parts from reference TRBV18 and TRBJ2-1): NAGVMQNPRHLVRRRGQEARLRCSPMKGHSHVYWYRQLPEEGLKFMVYLQKENIIDESGMPKERFSAEFPKEGPSILRIQQVVRGDSAAYFCASSLNSGLSHNEQFFGPGTRLTVL.